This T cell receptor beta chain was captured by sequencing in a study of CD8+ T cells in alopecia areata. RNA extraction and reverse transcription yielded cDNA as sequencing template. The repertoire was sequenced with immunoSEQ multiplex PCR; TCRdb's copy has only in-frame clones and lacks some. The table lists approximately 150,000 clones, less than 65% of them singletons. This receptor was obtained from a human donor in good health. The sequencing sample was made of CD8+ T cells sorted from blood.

The DNA of the CDR3 is TGTGCCAGAGGGACTAGCGGGAATATAGGCGCCGGGGAGCTGTTTTTT. This sequence encodes CARGTSGNIGAGELFF. The chain combines TRBV2 with TRBJ2-2; 13 nucleotides match TRBD2. V lost 9 bases, J lost 6 bases, and 10 bases stayed unmatched. The length of the CDR3 is 16 residues. The germline CDR1 and CDR2 sequences are SNHLY and FYNNEI.